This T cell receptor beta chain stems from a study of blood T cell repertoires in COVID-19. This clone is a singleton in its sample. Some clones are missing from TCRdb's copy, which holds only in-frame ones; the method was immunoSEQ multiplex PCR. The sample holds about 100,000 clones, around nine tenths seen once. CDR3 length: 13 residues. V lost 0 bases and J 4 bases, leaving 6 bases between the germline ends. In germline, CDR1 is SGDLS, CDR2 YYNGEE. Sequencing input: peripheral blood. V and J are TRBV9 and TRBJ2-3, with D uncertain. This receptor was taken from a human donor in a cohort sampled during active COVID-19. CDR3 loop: CASSVGVADTQYF. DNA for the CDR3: TGTGCCAGCAGCGTAGGAGTAGCAGATACGCAGTATTTT.